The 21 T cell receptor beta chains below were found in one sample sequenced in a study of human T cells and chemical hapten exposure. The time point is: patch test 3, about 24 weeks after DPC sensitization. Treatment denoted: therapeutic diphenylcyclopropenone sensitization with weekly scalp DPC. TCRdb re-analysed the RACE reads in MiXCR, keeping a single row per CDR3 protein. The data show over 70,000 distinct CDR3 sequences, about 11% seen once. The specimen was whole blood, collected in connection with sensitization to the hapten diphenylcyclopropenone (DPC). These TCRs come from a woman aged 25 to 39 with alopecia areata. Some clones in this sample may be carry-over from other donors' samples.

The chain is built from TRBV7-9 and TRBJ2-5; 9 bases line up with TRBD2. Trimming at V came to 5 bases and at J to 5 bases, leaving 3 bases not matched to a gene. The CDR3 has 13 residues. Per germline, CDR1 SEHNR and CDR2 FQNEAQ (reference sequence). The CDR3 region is CASSRSGGETQYF. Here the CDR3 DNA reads TGTGCCAGCAGCCGTAGCGGGGGCGAGACCCAGTACTTC.

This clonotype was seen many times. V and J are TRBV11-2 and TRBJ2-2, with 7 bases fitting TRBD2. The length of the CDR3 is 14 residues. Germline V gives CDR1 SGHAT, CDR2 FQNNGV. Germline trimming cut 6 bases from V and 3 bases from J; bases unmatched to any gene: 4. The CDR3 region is CASRDGGYTGELFF. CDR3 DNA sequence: TGTGCCAGCAGAGACGGGGGGTACACCGGGGAGCTGTTTTTT.

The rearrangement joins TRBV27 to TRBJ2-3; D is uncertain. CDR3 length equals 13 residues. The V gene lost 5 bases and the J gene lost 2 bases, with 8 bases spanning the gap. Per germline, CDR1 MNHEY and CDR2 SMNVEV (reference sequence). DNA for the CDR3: TGTGCCAGCAGTCCTCACACCACAGATACGCAGTATTTT. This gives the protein CASSPHTTDTQYF.

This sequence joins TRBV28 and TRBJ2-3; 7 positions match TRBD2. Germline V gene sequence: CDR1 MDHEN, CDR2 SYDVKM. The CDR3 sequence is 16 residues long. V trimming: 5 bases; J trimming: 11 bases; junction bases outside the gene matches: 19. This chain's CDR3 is CASSLAGLAAYSGQYF. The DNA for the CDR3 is TGTGCCAGCAGTCTCGCGGGGCTAGCGGCCTACAGTGGGCAGTATTTT. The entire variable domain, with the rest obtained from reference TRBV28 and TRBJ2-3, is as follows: DVKVTQSSRYLVKRTGEKVFLECVQDMDHENMFWYRQDPGLGLRLIYFSYDVKMKEKGDIPEGYSVSREKKERFSLILESASTNQTSMYLCASSLAGLAAYSGQYFGPGTRLTVL.

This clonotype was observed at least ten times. This CDR3 reads CASSASAKYGYTF. The CDR3, as DNA: TGTGCCAGTAGCGCCTCAGCCAAGTATGGCTACACCTTC. The rearrangement joins TRBV19 to TRBJ1-2; D is ambiguous. Germline V gene data show CDR1 as LNHDA and CDR2 as SQIVND (reference sequence). This CDR3 comprises 13 residues. V gave up 6 bases and J gave up 5 bases, with 13 bases separating them.

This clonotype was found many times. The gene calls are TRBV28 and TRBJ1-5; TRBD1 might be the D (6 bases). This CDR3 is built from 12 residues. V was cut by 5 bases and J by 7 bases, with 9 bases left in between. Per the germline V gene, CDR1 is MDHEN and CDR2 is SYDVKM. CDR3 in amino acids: CASSEDRQPQHF. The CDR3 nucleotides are TGTGCCAGCAGTGAGGACAGACAGCCCCAGCATTTT.

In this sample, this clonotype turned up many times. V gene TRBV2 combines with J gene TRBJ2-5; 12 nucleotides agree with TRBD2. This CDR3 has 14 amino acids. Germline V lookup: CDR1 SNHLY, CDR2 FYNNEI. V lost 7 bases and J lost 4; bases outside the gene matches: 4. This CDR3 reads CASNLAGGRETQYF. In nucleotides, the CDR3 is TGTGCCAGCAACCTAGCGGGGGGGAGAGAGACCCAGTACTTC.

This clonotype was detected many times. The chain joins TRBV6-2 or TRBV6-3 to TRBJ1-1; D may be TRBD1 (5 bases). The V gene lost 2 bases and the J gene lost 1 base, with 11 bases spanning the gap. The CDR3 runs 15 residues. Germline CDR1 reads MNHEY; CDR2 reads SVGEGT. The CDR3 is CASSYPHGGNTEAFF. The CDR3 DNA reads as TGTGCCAGCAGTTACCCCCACGGGGGGAACACTGAAGCTTTCTTT.

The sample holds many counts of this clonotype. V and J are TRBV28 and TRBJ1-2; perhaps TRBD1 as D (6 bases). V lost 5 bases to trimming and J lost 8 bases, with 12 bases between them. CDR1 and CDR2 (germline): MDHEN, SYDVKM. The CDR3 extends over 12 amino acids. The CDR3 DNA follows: TGTGCCAGCAGTCAACCAGGGGACGGCTACACCTTC. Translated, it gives CASSQPGDGYTF.

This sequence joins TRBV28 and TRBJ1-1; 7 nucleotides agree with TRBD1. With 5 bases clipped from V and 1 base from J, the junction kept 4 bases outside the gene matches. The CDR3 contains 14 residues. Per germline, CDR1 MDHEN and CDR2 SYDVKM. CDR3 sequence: CASSQDRRNTEAFF. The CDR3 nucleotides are TGTGCCAGCAGTCAGGACAGGCGGAACACTGAAGCTTTCTTT. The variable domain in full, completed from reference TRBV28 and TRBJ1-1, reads DVKVTQSSRYLVKRTGEKVFLECVQDMDHENMFWYRQDPGLGLRLIYFSYDVKMKEKGDIPEGYSVSREKKERFSLILESASTNQTSMYLCASSQDRRNTEAFFGQGTRLTVV.

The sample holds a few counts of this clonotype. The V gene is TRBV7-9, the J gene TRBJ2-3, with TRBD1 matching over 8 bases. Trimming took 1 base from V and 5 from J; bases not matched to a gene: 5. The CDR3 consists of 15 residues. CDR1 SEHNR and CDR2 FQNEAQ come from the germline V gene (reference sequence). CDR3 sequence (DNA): TGTGCCAGCAGCTTAGGGAGACAGGGGATAGATACGCAGTATTTT. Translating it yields CASSLGRQGIDTQYF.

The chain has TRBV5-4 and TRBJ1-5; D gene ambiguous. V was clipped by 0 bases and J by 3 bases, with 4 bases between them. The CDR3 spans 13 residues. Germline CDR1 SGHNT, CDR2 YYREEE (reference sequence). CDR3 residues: CASSLGLNQPQHF. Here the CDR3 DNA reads TGTGCCAGCAGCTTGGGCCTCAATCAGCCCCAGCATTTT.

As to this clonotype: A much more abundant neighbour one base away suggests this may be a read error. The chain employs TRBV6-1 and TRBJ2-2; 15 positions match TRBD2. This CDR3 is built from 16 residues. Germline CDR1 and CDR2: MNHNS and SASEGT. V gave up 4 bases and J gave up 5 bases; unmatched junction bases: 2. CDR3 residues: CASSGGLAGGTGELFF. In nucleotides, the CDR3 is TGTGCCAGCAGTGGGGGACTAGCGGGAGGTACCGGGGAGCTGTTTTTT.

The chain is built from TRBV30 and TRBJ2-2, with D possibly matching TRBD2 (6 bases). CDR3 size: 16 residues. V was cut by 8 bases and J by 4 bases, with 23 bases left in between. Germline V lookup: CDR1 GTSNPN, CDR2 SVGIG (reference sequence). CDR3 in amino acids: CAGVIPPLAPTGELFF. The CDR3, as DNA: TGTGCCGGAGTAATCCCCCCCCTAGCGCCCACCGGGGAGCTGTTTTTT.

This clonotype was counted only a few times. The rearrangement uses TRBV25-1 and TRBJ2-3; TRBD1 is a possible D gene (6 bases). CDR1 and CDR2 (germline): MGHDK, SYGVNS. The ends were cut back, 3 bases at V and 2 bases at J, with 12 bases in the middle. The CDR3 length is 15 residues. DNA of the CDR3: TGTGCCAGCAGTGAGGGGACATCTTTCACAGATACGCAGTATTTT. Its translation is CASSEGTSFTDTQYF.

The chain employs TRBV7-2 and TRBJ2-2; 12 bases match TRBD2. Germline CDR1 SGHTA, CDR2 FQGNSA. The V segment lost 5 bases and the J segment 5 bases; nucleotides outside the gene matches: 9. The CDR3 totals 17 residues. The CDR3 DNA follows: TGTGCCAGCAGCCGCCATTCTGGGACTAGCGGGACCGGGGAGCTGTTTTTT. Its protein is CASSRHSGTSGTGELFF.

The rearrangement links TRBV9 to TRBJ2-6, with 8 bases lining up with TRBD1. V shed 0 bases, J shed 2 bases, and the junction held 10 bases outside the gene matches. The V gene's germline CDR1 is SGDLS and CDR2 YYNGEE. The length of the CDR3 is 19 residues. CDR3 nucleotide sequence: TGTGCCAGCAGCGTAGCGGCAGGGGGCGTAAGACCTGGGGCCAACGTCCTGACTTTC. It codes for CASSVAAGGVRPGANVLTF. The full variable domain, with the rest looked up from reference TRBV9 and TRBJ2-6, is DSGVTQTPKHLITATGQRVTLRCSPRSGDLSVYWYQQSLDQGLQFLIQYYNGEERAKGNILERFSAQQFPDLHSELNLSSLELGDSALYFCASSVAAGGVRPGANVLTFGAGSRLTVL.

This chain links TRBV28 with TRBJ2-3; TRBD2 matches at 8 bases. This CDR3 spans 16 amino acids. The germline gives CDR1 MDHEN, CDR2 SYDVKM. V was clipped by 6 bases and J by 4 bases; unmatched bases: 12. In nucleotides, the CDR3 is TGTGCCAGCAGCCGACGGAGCGGGGGTTTGGCAGATACGCAGTATTTT. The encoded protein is CASSRRSGGLADTQYF.

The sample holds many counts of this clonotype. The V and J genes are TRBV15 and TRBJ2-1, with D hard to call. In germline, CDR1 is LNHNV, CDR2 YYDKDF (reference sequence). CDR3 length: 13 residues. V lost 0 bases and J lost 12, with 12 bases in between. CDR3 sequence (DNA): TGTGCCACCAGCAGAGATCACTCCTCGGGGCAGTTCTTC. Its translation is CATSRDHSSGQFF.

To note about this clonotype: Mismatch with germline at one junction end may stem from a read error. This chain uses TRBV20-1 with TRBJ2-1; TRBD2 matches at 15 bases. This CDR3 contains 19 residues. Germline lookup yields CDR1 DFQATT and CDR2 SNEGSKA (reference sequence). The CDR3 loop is CSARDPGLAGGSSYDEQFF. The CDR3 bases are TGCAGTGCTAGAGATCCCGGACTAGCGGGGGGGTCCTCCTACGATGAGCAGTTCTTC.

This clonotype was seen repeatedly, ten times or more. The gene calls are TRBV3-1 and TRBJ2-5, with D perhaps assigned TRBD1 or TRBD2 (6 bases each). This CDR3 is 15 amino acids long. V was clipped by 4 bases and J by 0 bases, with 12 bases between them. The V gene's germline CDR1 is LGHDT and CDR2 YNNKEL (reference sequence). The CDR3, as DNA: TGTGCCAGCAGCCCCGGTAGGGGGGACCAAGAGACCCAGTACTTC. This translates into CASSPGRGDQETQYF.